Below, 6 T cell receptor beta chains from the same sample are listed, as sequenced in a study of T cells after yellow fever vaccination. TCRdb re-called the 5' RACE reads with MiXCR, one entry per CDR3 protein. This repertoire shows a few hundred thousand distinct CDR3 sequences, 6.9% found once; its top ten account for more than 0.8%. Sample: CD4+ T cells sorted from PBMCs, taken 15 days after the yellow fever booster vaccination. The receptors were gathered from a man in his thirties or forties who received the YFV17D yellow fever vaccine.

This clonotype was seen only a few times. CDR3 DNA: TGCAGTGCCCTAGCGGGGCCCGGAGAGACCCAGTACTTC. It yields the protein CSALAGPGETQYF. The genes are TRBV20-1 and TRBJ2-5; TRBD2 aligns across 9 bases. The CDR3 covers 13 residues. The V segment lost 6 bases and the J segment 4 bases; nucleotides outside the gene matches: 6. Germline-derived CDR1 and CDR2 are DFQATT and SNEGSKA (reference sequence).

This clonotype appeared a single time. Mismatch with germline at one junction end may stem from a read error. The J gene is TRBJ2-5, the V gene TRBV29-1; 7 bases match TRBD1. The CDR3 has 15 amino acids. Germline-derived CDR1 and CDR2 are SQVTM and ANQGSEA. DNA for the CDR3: TGCAGCGTTGGCCGGGACAGCTCGTACCAAGAGACCCACTACTTC. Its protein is CSVGRDSSYQETHYF.

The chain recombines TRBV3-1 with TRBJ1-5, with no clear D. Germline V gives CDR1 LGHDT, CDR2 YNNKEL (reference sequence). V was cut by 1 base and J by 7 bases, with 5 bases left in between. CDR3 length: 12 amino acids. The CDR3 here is CASSQGEQPQHF. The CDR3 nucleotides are TGTGCCAGCAGCCAAGGGGAACAGCCCCAGCATTTT.

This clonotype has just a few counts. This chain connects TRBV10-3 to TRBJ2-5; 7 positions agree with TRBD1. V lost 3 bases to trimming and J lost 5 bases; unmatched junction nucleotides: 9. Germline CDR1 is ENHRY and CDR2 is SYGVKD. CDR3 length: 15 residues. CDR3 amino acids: CAISDPTTGRETQYF. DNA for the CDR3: TGTGCCATCAGTGACCCCACGACAGGGCGCGAGACCCAGTACTTC.

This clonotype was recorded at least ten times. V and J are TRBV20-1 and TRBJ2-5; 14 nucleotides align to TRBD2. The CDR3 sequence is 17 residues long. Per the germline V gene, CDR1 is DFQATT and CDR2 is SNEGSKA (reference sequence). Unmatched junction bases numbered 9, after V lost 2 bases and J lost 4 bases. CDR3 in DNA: TGCAGTGCTAGAATCGCCCCGGGACTAGCGGGAGCAGAGACCCAGTACTTC. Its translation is CSARIAPGLAGAETQYF.

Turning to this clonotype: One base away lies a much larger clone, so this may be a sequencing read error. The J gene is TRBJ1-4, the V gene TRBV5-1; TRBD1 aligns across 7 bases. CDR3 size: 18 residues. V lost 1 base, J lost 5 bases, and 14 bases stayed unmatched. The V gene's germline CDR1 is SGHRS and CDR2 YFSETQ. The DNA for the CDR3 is TGCGCCAGCAGCTTGATCTACGGGACAGCGGGGAGAAATGAAAAACTGTTTTTT. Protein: CASSLIYGTAGRNEKLFF.